A single sample is the source of the 9 T cell receptor beta chains below, sequenced in a study of T cell responses to AZD1222 COVID-19 vaccine. Method: immunoSEQ multiplex PCR; TCRdb's copy keeps in-frame clones and lacks some. Of some 98,000 clones listed, roughly 90% are singletons. Sequenced here: peripheral blood, sampled 28 days after the second AZD1222 dose. The receptors stem from an adult who received the AZD1222 COVID-19 vaccine.

The chain combines TRBV4-2 with TRBJ1-5; no clear D gene. The CDR3 is made up of 14 amino acids. V dropped 0 bases and J dropped 0 bases, with 3 bases sitting between them. In germline, CDR1 is LGHNA, CDR2 YNFKEQ. As DNA, the CDR3 is TGTGCCAGCAGCCAAGATCGTAGCAATCAGCCCCAGCATTTT. It specifies CASSQDRSNQPQHF.

This clone was found a few times. The chain recombines TRBV4-1 with TRBJ2-2, with D perhaps matching TRBD2 (6 bases). Trimming removed 3 bases from V and 4 bases from J, with 12 bases in between. The germline V gene has CDR1 MGHRA and CDR2 YSYEKL. The CDR3 consists of 15 residues. For the CDR3, the DNA is TGCGCCAGCAGCCAGGAGGGACGGATCACCGGGGAGCTGTTTTTT. Amino acids: CASSQEGRITGELFF.

V is TRBV7-9 and J is TRBJ1-1; maybe TRBD1 (5 bases). The CDR3 runs to 16 residues. Germline CDR1 is SEHNR and CDR2 is FQNEAQ (reference sequence). The germline V and J ends were trimmed by 5 bases and 1 base, with 17 bases remaining between them. The CDR3 DNA follows: TGTGCCAGCAGCCCTTATGGGGCAGGGAAGAACACTGAAGCTTTCTTT. Translated, it gives CASSPYGAGKNTEAFF.

V and J are TRBV15 and TRBJ2-5; 10 bases are shared with TRBD2. This CDR3 region has 15 residues. CDR1 is LNHNV, CDR2 YYDKDF, per germline (reference sequence). Unmatched junction bases numbered 3, after V lost 3 bases and J lost 2 bases. The CDR3 sequence is CATSRPLAGQETQYF. The CDR3 bases are TGTGCCACCAGCAGGCCACTAGCGGGACAAGAGACCCAGTACTTC.

The chain couples TRBV3-1 (or the pseudogene TRBV3-2) to TRBJ1-2; D is ambiguous. V gave up 0 bases and J gave up 3 bases, with 8 bases separating them. Per germline, CDR1 LGHDT and CDR2 YNNKEL (reference sequence). The CDR3 has 14 amino acids. CDR3 in DNA: TGTGCCAGCAGCCAAGAGAACACCTACTATGGCTACACCTTC. Translated: CASSQENTYYGYTF.

The rearrangement uses TRBV19 and TRBJ2-1; the D is unclear. This CDR3 contains 14 residues. CDR1 is LNHDA, CDR2 SQIVND, per germline (reference sequence). The germline V and J ends were trimmed by 6 bases and 0 bases, with 9 bases remaining between them. The CDR3 DNA reads TGTGCCAGTAGGGTTAGTAGCTCCTACAATGAGCAGTTCTTC. Translation: CASRVSSSYNEQFF.

The V gene is TRBV5-1, the J gene TRBJ2-2; D may be TRBD2 (6 bases). Germline values: CDR1 SGHRS, CDR2 YFSETQ. Trimming left V 7 bases short and J 4 bases short, with 14 bases between. CDR3 length: 14 amino acids. The chain's CDR3 is CASRPGESTGELFF. DNA of the CDR3: TGCGCCAGCCGCCCGGGAGAATCCACCGGGGAGCTGTTTTTT.

The CDR3 DNA is TGTGCCAGCAGCGTAGGGTCTAGCGGGAGGACAAGCACAGATACGCAGTATTTT. As protein: CASSVGSSGRTSTDTQYF. This chain joins TRBV9 and TRBJ2-3, with 11 nucleotides matching TRBD2. CDR1 is SGDLS and CDR2 is YYNGEE in the germline V gene. The CDR3 sequence is 18 residues long. The V segment lost 0 bases and the J segment 0 bases; nucleotides outside the gene matches: 6.

The chain has TRBV10-3 and TRBJ1-1, with 8 bases matching TRBD1. Germline lookup yields CDR1 ENHRY and CDR2 SYGVKD. V lost 6 bases, J lost 1 base, and 4 bases stayed unmatched. The CDR3 covers 14 residues. The CDR3 DNA follows: TGTGCCATCAGAGGGACAGGCGGGAACACTGAAGCTTTCTTT. As protein: CAIRGTGGNTEAFF.